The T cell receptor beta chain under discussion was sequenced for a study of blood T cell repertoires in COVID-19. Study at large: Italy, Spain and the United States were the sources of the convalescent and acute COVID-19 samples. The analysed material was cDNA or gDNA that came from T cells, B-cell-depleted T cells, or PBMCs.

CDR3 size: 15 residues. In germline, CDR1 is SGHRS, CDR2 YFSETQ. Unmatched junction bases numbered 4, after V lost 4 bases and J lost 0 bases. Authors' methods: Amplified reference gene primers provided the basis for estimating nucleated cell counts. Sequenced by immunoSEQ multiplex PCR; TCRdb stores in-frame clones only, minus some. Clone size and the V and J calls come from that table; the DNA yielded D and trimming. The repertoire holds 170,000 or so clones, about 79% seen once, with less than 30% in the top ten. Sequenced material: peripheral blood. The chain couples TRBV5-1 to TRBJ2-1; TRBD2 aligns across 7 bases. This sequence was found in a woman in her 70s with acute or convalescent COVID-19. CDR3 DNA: TGCGCCAGCAGCGGGAGGGTGAGCTCCTACAATGAGCAGTTCTTC. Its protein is CASSGRVSSYNEQFF.